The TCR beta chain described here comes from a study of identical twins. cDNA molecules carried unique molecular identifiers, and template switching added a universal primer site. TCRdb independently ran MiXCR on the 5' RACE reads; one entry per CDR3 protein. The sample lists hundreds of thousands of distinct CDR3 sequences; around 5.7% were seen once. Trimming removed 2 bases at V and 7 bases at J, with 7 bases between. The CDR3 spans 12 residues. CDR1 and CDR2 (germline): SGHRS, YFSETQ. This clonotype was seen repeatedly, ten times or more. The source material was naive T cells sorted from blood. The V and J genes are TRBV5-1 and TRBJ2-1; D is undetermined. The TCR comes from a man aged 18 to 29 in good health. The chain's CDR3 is CASSLTQNEQFF. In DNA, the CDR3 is TGCGCCAGCAGCTTAACCCAGAATGAGCAGTTCTTC.